This T cell receptor (beta chain) was found in a study of blood T cell repertoires in COVID-19. The wider study: Sources were T cells, B-cell-depleted T cells, or PBMCs; the material itself was cDNA or gDNA.

Trimming stripped 6 bases from V and 3 bases from J, with 17 bases between. Looked up from germline, CDR1 is KGHSH and CDR2 is LQKENI. This CDR3 region has 16 residues. Seattle cases were enrolled at active infection and followed longitudinally. Original methodology: Estimates of nucleated cell counts were drawn from the amplification of reference gene primers. Repertoires were generated with immunoSEQ multiplex PCR, while TCRdb's copy carries only in-frame clones and drops some. For V, J and clone size, that table is used; D and trimming come from the DNA. The sample carries 270,000 or so clones, under 90% recorded once.

The sequence was obtained from a woman aged 25 to 39 with COVID-19, enrolled during active disease. The genes are TRBV18 and TRBJ1-4, with D possibly TRBD1 on 6 matching bases. What was sequenced was peripheral blood. CDR3 coding DNA: TGTGCCAGCTCCCCCAGGACGACAGGAGCTAATGAAAAACTGTTTTTT. It specifies CASSPRTTGANEKLFF.